This T cell receptor beta chain was observed in a study of HIV-infected children after antiretroviral therapy interruption. Across the study: Children's median ages were roughly 9.7 years and 8 years by group. Most participating children were previously exposed to EBV and CMV.

A 3' RACE protocol on RNA, with unique molecular identifiers, produced the TCR library. TCRdb re-analysed the 3' RACE reads in MiXCR, keeping a single row per CDR3 protein. The sample lists some 51,000 distinct CDR3 sequences; about 4.3% were seen once. V was trimmed by 2 bases and J by 3 bases, leaving 8 bases between them. Germline assignment: CDR1 MNHNS and CDR2 SASEGT. This CDR3 contains 14 residues. This clonotype showed up many times. Regarding treatment: PENTA 11 planned treatment interruption arm or continuous ART arm. This specimen was CD45RA+ CD4+ T cells from PBMCs, pooled from several time points, taken from a donor given antiretroviral therapy, either interrupted or continuous. Subset meaning: naive CD4+ CD45RA+ CD45RO- T cells. The TCR sequence derives from a pool of human donors with HIV. This chain links TRBV6-1 with TRBJ1-5; D is ambiguous. CDR3 sequence: CASSESSLNQPQHF. In DNA, the CDR3 is TGTGCCAGCAGTGAAAGTTCCCTCAATCAGCCCCAGCATTTT.